Listed below are T cell receptor beta chains from one sample, sequenced in a study of early stage breast cancer tumors. TCRdb keeps only in-frame clones here, not all; method: immunoSEQ multiplex PCR. The table includes 60,000 to 75,000 clones, around 80% detected once. The sequencing input was blood. These TCRs come from a person aged 35-49 years with breast cancer. Each CDR3 is given with its conserved first and last residue. A D gene is named only where the DNA matches it firmly. A clone size is listed for some rows: how often the clone was seen (once, few, many), or a class if it is expanded.

J gene,CDR3 length,V gene,D gene,clone size,CDR3 DNA,CDR3 protein
TRBJ2-3,12,TRBV9,NA,NA,TGTGCCAGCAGCGTAGTGAAAGATACGCAGTATTTT,CASSVVKDTQYF
TRBJ2-1,15,TRBV7-2,TRBD2,NA,TGTGCCAGCAGCTTTCGAGCGGGAGGGGGTAGTGAGCAGTTCTTC,CASSFRAGGGSEQFF
TRBJ2-1,14,TRBV19,TRBD2,NA,TGTGCCAGTTGTACCGGGACTAACTACAATGAGCAGTTCTTC,CASCTGTNYNEQFF
TRBJ1-1,15,TRBV19,NA,NA,TGTGCCAGTAGCCCTCGGGACACCCGATTCACTGAAGCTTTCTTT,CASSPRDTRFTEAFF
TRBJ2-3,18,TRBV18,TRBD2,NA,TGTGCCAGCTCACCGAAGGCGCGGGCGGGAGGGGTCACAGATACGCAGTATTTT,CASSPKARAGGVTDTQYF
TRBJ1-5,16,TRBV19,NA,NA,TGTGCCAGTAGTATAGTTATTAGCGGGGGAAAGCAGCCCCAGCATTTT,CASSIVISGGKQPQHF
TRBJ2-7,13,TRBV6-5,TRBD2,NA,TGTGCCACCCGAGCGGGAGAGGTATACGAGCAGTACTTC,CATRAGEVYEQYF
TRBJ1-1,12,TRBV5-8,NA,NA,TGTGCCAGCGGTAGGATGAACACTGAAGCTTTCTTT,CASGRMNTEAFF
TRBJ1-5,13,TRBV2,TRBD1,NA,TGTGCCAGCACCAGACAGGGTCCTCAGCCCCAGCATTTT,CASTRQGPQPQHF
TRBJ1-2,13,TRBV7-9,NA,few,TGTGCCAGCAGCTTAGAGCAAAAGCATGGCTACACCTTC,CASSLEQKHGYTF
TRBJ2-6,16,TRBV19,NA,NA,TGTGCCAGTAGTACACACAAGGGCTCTGGGGCCAACGTCCTGACTTTC,CASSTHKGSGANVLTF
TRBJ1-2,15,TRBV2,TRBD1,NA,TGTGCCAGCAGTTTACAGGGGTCGGTCGACTATGGCTACACCTTC,CASSLQGSVDYGYTF
TRBJ2-3,16,TRBV7-3,NA,NA,TGTGCCAGCAGCTTATTGAGCGGGACAGGCGCAGATACGCAGTATTTT,CASSLLSGTGADTQYF
TRBJ1-4,17,TRBV7-9,NA,NA,TGTGCCAGCAGCCCGCCCCCGGGGGGCGCGGCTAATGAAAAACTGTTTTTT,CASSPPPGGAANEKLFF
TRBJ2-1,11,TRBV9,TRBD1,NA,TGTGCCAGCAGCGGACAGGGGGCTTGGTTCTTC,CASSGQGAWFF
TRBJ1-2,13,TRBV27,NA,NA,TGTGCCAGCAGTGCGGGGAGTTGGGATGGCTACACCTTC,CASSAGSWDGYTF
TRBJ2-1,17,TRBV23-1,TRBD2,NA,TGCGCCAGCCGTCCCCAGGGACTAGCGGGAGGTCAGAATGAGCAGTTCTTC,CASRPQGLAGGQNEQFF
TRBJ2-1,15,TRBV6-5,TRBD2,NA,TGTGCCAGCAGTTACTACGGACTAGGCTACAATGAGCAGTTCTTC,CASSYYGLGYNEQFF
TRBJ2-7,14,TRBV5-1,NA,few,TGCGCCAGCAGCTTACCGACTAGTTTGAACGAGCAGTACTTC,CASSLPTSLNEQYF
TRBJ2-7,14,TRBV28,NA,NA,TGTGCCAGCACCACTCGAGTTTCCTCCTACGAGCAGTACTTC,CASTTRVSSYEQYF
TRBJ2-7,18,TRBV6-7,TRBD2,NA,TGTGCCAGCAGGTACGGGACTAGCGGGCGAGACGCCCTCTACGAGCAGTACTTC,CASRYGTSGRDALYEQYF
TRBJ1-1,15,TRBV6-1,NA,once,TGTGCCAGCAGTGTCAGTAGAAAATTGAACACTGAAGCTTTCTTT,CASSVSRKLNTEAFF
TRBJ2-7,15,TRBV28,TRBD2,NA,TGTGCCAGCAGTTACTCTAGCGGGAGCTCCTACGAGCAGTACTTC,CASSYSSGSSYEQYF
TRBJ1-1,13,TRBV6-4,NA,NA,TGTGCCAGCAGTGAACGGGAGAACACTGAAGCTTTCTTT,CASSERENTEAFF
TRBJ2-5,16,TRBV7-9,TRBD2,NA,TGTGCCAGCAGCTTAAGAACTAGCGCTTCCTTGGAGACCCAGTACTTC,CASSLRTSASLETQYF
TRBJ1-2,13,TRBV6-1,NA,NA,TGTGCCAGCAGCCCTCAGGGGAACTATGGCTACACCTTC,CASSPQGNYGYTF
TRBJ2-1,15,TRBV7-7,NA,NA,TGTGCTAGCAGCTTGGGCCTCGGGCCGGACAATGAGCAGTTCTTC,CASSLGLGPDNEQFF
TRBJ1-1,13,TRBV19,TRBD1,NA,TGTGCCAGTAGAAATGACAGGGTCACTGAAGCTTTCTTT,CASRNDRVTEAFF
TRBJ2-3,15,TRBV5-1,NA,NA,TGCGCCAGCAGCAGCCGGGACTCTAGCACAGATACGCAGTATTTT,CASSSRDSSTDTQYF
TRBJ2-6,16,TRBV30,NA,NA,TGTGCCTGGAGTGCTACACTCTCCTCTGGGGCCAACGTCCTGACTTTC,CAWSATLSSGANVLTF
TRBJ1-5,15,TRBV5-1,NA,NA,TGCGCCAGCAGCCCAAATGGGGGGAGCAATCAGCCCCAGCATTTT,CASSPNGGSNQPQHF
TRBJ2-1,13,TRBV15,TRBD1,NA,TGTGCCTTAGGGACAGCAAAGGTCAATGAGCAGTTCTTC,CALGTAKVNEQFF
TRBJ2-1,13,TRBV29-1,TRBD2,NA,TGCAGCGCCAGGACTAGCGGGAGGAATGAGCAGTTCTTC,CSARTSGRNEQFF
TRBJ1-1,14,TRBV7-8,NA,NA,TGTGCCAGCAGCCGCAGCAGCCTGAACACTGAAGCTTTCTTT,CASSRSSLNTEAFF
TRBJ1-3,15,TRBV6-5,NA,NA,TGTGCCAGCAGTTACTCTGGGGTCTCTGGAAACACCATATATTTT,CASSYSGVSGNTIYF
TRBJ1-3,14,TRBV11-2,TRBD1,once,TGTGCCAGCAGCCCAGGGACAGGGAGAAACACCATATATTTT,CASSPGTGRNTIYF
TRBJ2-1,14,TRBV19,NA,NA,TGTGCCAGTAGTATGAACAGCAGGAACTATGAGCAGTTCTTC,CASSMNSRNYEQFF
TRBJ1-1,14,TRBV15,NA,NA,TGTGCCACCAGCAGCGAAGCGGTTATCACTGAAGCTTTCTTT,CATSSEAVITEAFF